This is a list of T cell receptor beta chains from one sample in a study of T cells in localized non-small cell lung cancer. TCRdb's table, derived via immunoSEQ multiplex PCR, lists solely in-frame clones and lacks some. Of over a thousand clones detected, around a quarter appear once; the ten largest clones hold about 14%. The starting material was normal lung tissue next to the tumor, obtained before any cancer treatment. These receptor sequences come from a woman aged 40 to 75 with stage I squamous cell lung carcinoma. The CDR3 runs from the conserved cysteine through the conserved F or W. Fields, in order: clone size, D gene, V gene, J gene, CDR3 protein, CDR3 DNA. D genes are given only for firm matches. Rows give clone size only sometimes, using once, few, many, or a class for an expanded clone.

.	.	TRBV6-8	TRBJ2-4	CASSEAAKNIQYF	TGTGCCAGCTCGGAGGCTGCCAAAAACATTCAGTACTTC
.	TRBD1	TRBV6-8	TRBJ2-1	CASSPLTGGEHNEQFF	TGTGCCAGCAGTCCTCTGACAGGGGGCGAACACAATGAGCAGTTCTTC
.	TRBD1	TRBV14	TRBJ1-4	CASSRRTGGDEKLFF	TGTGCCAGCAGCCGCCGGACAGGGGGCGATGAAAAACTGTTTTTT
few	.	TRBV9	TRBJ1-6	CASSVGSERGSSSYNSPLHF	TGTGCCAGCAGCGTAGGCAGTGAACGGGGGTCCAGCTCCTATAATTCACCCCTCCACTTT
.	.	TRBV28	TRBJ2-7	CASSPPGFYYEQYF	TGTGCCAGCAGCCCCCCGGGGTTCTACTACGAGCAGTACTTC
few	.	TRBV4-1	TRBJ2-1	CASSQEGLNSYNEQFF	TGCGCCAGCAGCCAAGAGGGACTGAACTCCTACAATGAGCAGTTCTTC
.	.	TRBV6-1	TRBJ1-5	CASSEALGGIHQPQHF	TGTGCCAGCAGTGAAGCGTTGGGGGGCATCCATCAGCCCCAGCATTTT
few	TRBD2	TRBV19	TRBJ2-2	CASSTRTGGFLGGELFF	TGTGCCAGTAGTACCAGAACGGGGGGATTCCTCGGCGGGGAGCTGTTTTTT
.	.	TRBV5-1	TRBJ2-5	CASSLEGFRALGPQETQYF	TGCGCCAGCAGCTTGGAGGGATTTCGGGCGCTCGGGCCTCAAGAGACCCAGTACTTC
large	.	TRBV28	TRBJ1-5	CASSLSGSNQPQHF	TGTGCCAGCAGTTTATCCGGGTCCAATCAGCCCCAGCATTTT
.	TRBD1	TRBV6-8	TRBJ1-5	CASSLGQGAVGNQPQHF	TGTGCCAGCAGTTTAGGACAGGGGGCGGTGGGCAATCAGCCCCAGCATTTT
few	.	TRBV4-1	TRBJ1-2	CASSPTTVSDGYTF	TGCGCCAGCAGCCCTACAACCGTCTCCGATGGCTACACCTTC
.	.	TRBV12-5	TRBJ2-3	CASGPGSSTDTQYF	TGTGCTAGTGGCCCCGGCTCTAGCACAGATACGCAGTATTTT
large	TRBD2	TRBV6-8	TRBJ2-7	CASSETSGRTEQYF	TGTGCCAGCAGTGAGACTAGCGGGAGAACCGAGCAGTACTTC
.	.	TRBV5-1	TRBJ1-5	CASSLAIGVQPQHF	TGCGCCAGCAGCTTGGCCATCGGGGTTCAACCCCAGCATTTT
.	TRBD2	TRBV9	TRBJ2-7	CASSVGLAGGSFHEQYF	TGTGCCAGCAGCGTGGGCCTAGCGGGAGGTTCCTTCCACGAGCAGTACTTC
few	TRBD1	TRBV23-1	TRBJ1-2	CASRIDRDRGYTF	TGCGCCAGCAGAATCGACAGGGACAGGGGCTACACCTTC
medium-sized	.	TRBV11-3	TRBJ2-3	CASSDGPGDLFTDTQYF	TGTGCCAGCAGCGATGGCCCAGGGGACTTGTTCACAGATACGCAGTATTTT
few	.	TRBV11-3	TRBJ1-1	CASSRMSVQNTEAFF	TGTGCCAGCAGCCGGATGTCGGTTCAGAACACTGAAGCTTTCTTT
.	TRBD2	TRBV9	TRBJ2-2	CASRLAGATGELFF	TGTGCCAGCAGACTAGCGGGAGCGACCGGGGAGCTGTTTTTT
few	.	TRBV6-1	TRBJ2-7	CASSEVPATSYEQYF	TGTGCCAGCAGTGAAGTGCCCGCCACCTCCTACGAGCAGTACTTC
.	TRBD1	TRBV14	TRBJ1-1	CASSPGTGKNLNTEAFF	TGTGCCAGCAGCCCCGGGACAGGGAAGAACCTTAACACTGAAGCTTTCTTT
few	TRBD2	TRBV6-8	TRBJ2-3	CASSYRPLLADTQYF	TGTGCCAGCAGTTATCGCCCCCTACTAGCGGATACGCAGTATTTT
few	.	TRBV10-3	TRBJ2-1	CAISESMAGSYNEQFF	TGTGCCATCAGTGAGTCGATGGCGGGATCCTACAATGAGCAGTTCTTC
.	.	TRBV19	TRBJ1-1	CASSFRNTEAFF	TGTGCCAGTAGTTTCCGGAACACTGAAGCTTTCTTT
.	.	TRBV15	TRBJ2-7	CATSRDTQGSYEQYF	TGTGCCACCAGCAGAGATACCCAGGGCTCCTACGAGCAGTACTTC